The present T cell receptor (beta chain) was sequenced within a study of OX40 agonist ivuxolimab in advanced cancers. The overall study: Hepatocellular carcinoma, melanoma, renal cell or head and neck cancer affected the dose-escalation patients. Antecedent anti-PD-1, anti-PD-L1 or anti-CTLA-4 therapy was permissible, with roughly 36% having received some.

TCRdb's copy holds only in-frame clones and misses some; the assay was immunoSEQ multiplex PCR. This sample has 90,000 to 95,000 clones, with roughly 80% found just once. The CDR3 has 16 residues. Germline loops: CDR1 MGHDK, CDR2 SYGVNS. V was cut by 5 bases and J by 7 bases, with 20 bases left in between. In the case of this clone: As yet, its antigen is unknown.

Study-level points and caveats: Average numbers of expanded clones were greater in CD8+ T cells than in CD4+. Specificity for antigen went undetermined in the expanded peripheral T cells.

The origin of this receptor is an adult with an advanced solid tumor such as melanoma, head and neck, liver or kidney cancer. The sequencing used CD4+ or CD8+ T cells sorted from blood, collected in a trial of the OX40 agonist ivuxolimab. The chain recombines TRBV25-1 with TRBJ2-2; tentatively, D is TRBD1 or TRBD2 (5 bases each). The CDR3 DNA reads TGTGCCAGCAGTCACCGGGACCCGCGTGGTGGCGGGGAGCTGTTTTTT. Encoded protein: CASSHRDPRGGGELFF.